The TCR beta chain described here comes from a study of blood T cell repertoires in COVID-19. About the study: COVID-19 samples, acute and convalescent, were from the United States, Italy and Spain.

This CDR3 contains 13 residues. Germline CDR1 is SGDLS and CDR2 is YYNGEE. V trimming: 3 bases; J trimming: 8 bases; junction bases outside the gene matches: 5. In the original processing: The authors estimated nucleated cell counts from reference gene primer amplification. Sequencing used immunoSEQ multiplex PCR; TCRdb keeps in-frame clones, though not all of them. V and J calls and clone size are those listed in that table; D and trimming were worked out from the DNA. The table shows approximately 100,000 clones, with 86% occurring only once. This sequence originates from a human donor in a cohort sampled during active COVID-19. The J gene is TRBJ2-1, the V gene TRBV9, with 7 bases fitting TRBD2. The source material was peripheral blood. CDR3 DNA: TGTGCCAGCAGCGATGCGACTAGCCATGAGCAGTTCTTC. Translation: CASSDATSHEQFF.